The 9 T cell receptor beta chains in this list originate from one sample, sequenced in a study of T cells after yellow fever vaccination. One entry per CDR3 protein results from TCRdb running MiXCR on the 5' RACE reads. The table lists roughly 240,000 distinct CDR3 sequences, approximately 6.3% of them singletons. Sample: CD4+ T cells sorted from PBMCs, taken on the day of the yellow fever booster vaccination. The receptor set was obtained from a man in his thirties or forties who received the YFV17D yellow fever vaccine.

The table lists this clonotype with many counts. The V call is TRBV20-1, the J call TRBJ2-1, with TRBD2 matching 11 bases. There are 20 residues in the CDR3. V trimming: 0 bases; J trimming: 3 bases; junction bases outside the gene matches: 16. Germline lookup yields CDR1 DFQATT and CDR2 SNEGSKA (reference sequence). The CDR3 DNA reads TGCAGTGCTAGAGATCTGTTGGCTAGCGGGAGGTCAGAAGGCTACAATGAGCAGTTCTTC. This translates into CSARDLLASGRSEGYNEQFF.

V and J are TRBV11-2 and TRBJ2-7, with 9 positions matching TRBD2. Per the germline V gene, CDR1 is SGHAT and CDR2 is FQNNGV. Losses at the gene ends were 4 bases for V and 2 bases for J; bases not matched to a gene: 18. This CDR3 has 19 amino acids. The chain's CDR3 is CASSSSTDEAGGLTYEQYF. The CDR3 coding sequence is TGTGCCAGCAGCTCCTCTACCGACGAGGCGGGAGGGTTGACCTACGAGCAGTACTTC.

CDR3 loop: CASRQHRFTYEQYF. CDR3 bases: TGTGCCAGCAGACAACACAGGTTTACCTACGAGCAGTACTTC. This chain links TRBV6-1 with TRBJ2-7; D may be TRBD1 (5 bases). CDR1 is MNHNS, CDR2 SASEGT, per germline. V was clipped by 6 bases and J by 2 bases, with 14 bases between them. CDR3 length equals 14 residues.

V is TRBV6-5 and J is TRBJ2-7; D ambiguous. The germline V gene has CDR1 MNHEY and CDR2 SVGAGI. Trimming stripped 2 bases from V and 0 bases from J, with 8 bases between. This CDR3 is built from 14 residues. The DNA for the CDR3 is TGTGCCAGCAGTTACCCGCAGACCTCCTACGAGCAGTACTTC. Its protein product is CASSYPQTSYEQYF.

V usage is TRBV7-2 and J usage is TRBJ2-1; D ambiguous. V lost 7 bases and J 2 bases, leaving 15 bases between the germline ends. The length of the CDR3 is 15 residues. The germline CDR1 and CDR2 sequences are SGHTA and FQGNSA. CDR3 region: CASTFTTSAYNEQFF. For the CDR3, the DNA is TGTGCCAGCACCTTCACAACTTCTGCCTACAATGAGCAGTTCTTC.

The table lists this clonotype with many counts. This chain links TRBV12-3 or TRBV12-4 with TRBJ2-2; no definite D call. Deletions cut 10 bases from V and 8 bases from J, with 11 bases between. The CDR3 has 11 amino acids. CDR3 in DNA: TGTGCCACCTCCAAATGGGGGGAGCTGTTTTTT. This codes for CATSKWGELFF.

This clonotype is a singleton in its sample. This may be a read error, as it is one base from a much larger clone. The CDR3 coding sequence is TGTGCCAGCAGTTCACCGGGAGTATACAATGAGCAGTTCTTC. It yields the protein CASSSPGVYNEQFF. This chain uses TRBV28 with TRBJ2-1, with D perhaps matching TRBD2 (6 bases). This CDR3 region has 14 residues. Germline V CDR1 and CDR2: MDHEN, SYDVKM. Trimming removed 4 bases at V and 4 bases at J, with 11 bases between.

This CDR3 is CATSIEGRSPLHF. The DNA for the CDR3 is TGTGCCACCAGCATAGAGGGGCGGTCACCCCTCCACTTT. This chain joins TRBV15 and TRBJ1-6, with D perhaps matching TRBD1 (5 bases). The CDR3 consists of 13 residues. Germline V CDR1 and CDR2: LNHNV, YYDKDF (reference sequence). Trimming removed 4 bases at V and 10 bases at J, with 11 bases between.

This clonotype has more than one count but fewer than ten. CDR3 nucleotides: TGTGCCAGCAGCGTCGGGACTATCCAAGAGACCCAGTACTTC. Translating gives CASSVGTIQETQYF. V usage is TRBV9 and J usage is TRBJ2-5; 7 bases align to TRBD2. The CDR3 loop spans 14 amino acids. CDR1 and CDR2 from the germline V gene are SGDLS and YYNGEE. V trimming: 2 bases; J trimming: 1 base; junction bases outside the gene matches: 2.